This T cell receptor beta chain is from a study of shared clonotypes between healthy human individuals. Only in-frame clones appear in the TCRdb table, and some are missing; sequencing was by immunoSEQ multiplex PCR. There are 2 million to 2.5 million clones in the sample; around 96% occur only once, and 0.9% to 1.4% lies in the top ten. The CDR3 is 12 residues long. V lost 7 bases and J lost 8, with 12 bases in between. Germline assignment: CDR1 SGDLS and CDR2 YYNGEE. The naive CD8 fraction comprised CD45RO-negative cells positively selected for CCR7 and excluded terminally differentiated effector memory CD45RA+ cells.

Source material: naive CD8+ T cells sorted from blood. The clonotype originates from a man between 18 and 35 years old in good health. V and J are TRBV9 and TRBJ2-2, with D hard to call. CDR3 region: CASGMEWGELFF. The CDR3 region has the DNA TGTGCCAGCGGAATGGAATGGGGGGAGCTGTTTTTT.